The 27 T cell receptor beta chains reported below all come from one sample, sequenced in a study of T cell responses to AZD1222 COVID-19 vaccine. TCRdb keeps only in-frame clones here, not all; method: immunoSEQ multiplex PCR. The sample holds roughly 180,000 clones, roughly 90% seen once. The source material was peripheral blood, sampled 28 days after the second AZD1222 dose. The receptors were gathered from an adult who received the AZD1222 COVID-19 vaccine.

The CDR3 loop is CASSLGRTFGQFF. The CDR3 bases are TGTGCCAGCAGTTTGGGGCGGACCTTCGGGCAGTTCTTC. The gene calls are TRBV12-3 or TRBV12-4 and TRBJ2-1; tentatively, D is TRBD1 (5 bases). Trimming took off 3 bases at V and 12 bases at J, with 15 bases between the two ends. The CDR3 loop spans 13 amino acids.

The chain carries TRBV30 and TRBJ1-4; possible D gene TRBD1, 5 bases. V was trimmed by 1 base and J by 0 bases, leaving 12 bases between them. There are 16 residues in the CDR3. Germline-derived CDR1 and CDR2 are GTSNPN and SVGIG (reference sequence). The chain's CDR3 is CAWSGPTGATNEKLFF. The CDR3 DNA sequence: TGTGCCTGGAGTGGCCCTACGGGGGCAACTAATGAAAAACTGTTTTTT.

The chain joins TRBV6-5 to TRBJ1-2, with a tentative D call TRBD1 (5 bases). There are 13 residues in the CDR3. Germline lookup yields CDR1 MNHEY and CDR2 SVGAGI. The V end lost 6 bases, the J end lost 1 base, and 9 bases lay between the germline ends. CDR3 residues: CASSRGHNYGYTF. CDR3 in DNA: TGTGCCAGCAGCCGCGGACATAACTATGGCTACACCTTC.

Only a few counts were recorded for this clone. The genes are TRBV7-8 and TRBJ1-2; D not resolved. The CDR3 is made up of 14 amino acids. Germline CDR1 and CDR2: SGHVS and FQNEAQ. V lost 4 bases and J 0 bases, leaving 9 bases between the germline ends. CDR3 loop: CASSSPGTNYGYTF. CDR3 DNA sequence: TGTGCCAGCAGCTCCCCAGGAACTAACTATGGCTACACCTTC.

The V gene is TRBV7-8, the J gene TRBJ1-6, with unresolved D. The V gene lost 3 bases and the J gene lost 9 bases, with 15 bases spanning the gap. Per the germline V gene, CDR1 is SGHVS and CDR2 is FQNEAQ. CDR3 length: 15 amino acids. The CDR3 reads CASSLGPLEGSPLHF. DNA of the CDR3: TGTGCCAGCAGCTTGGGCCCGCTAGAAGGTTCACCCCTCCACTTT.

The chain uses TRBV29-1 and TRBJ1-5; D is undetermined. The CDR3 runs to 13 residues. With 5 bases removed from V and 3 bases from J, the gap between germline ends came to 11 bases. CDR1 SQVTM and CDR2 ANQGSEA come from the germline V gene. The CDR3 sequence is CSVSPANNQPQHF. CDR3 coding DNA: TGCAGCGTTTCCCCGGCAAACAATCAGCCCCAGCATTTT.

The count of this clone is one. This chain joins TRBV5-1 and TRBJ2-2, with D perhaps TRBD1 (5 bases). Trimming removed 2 bases at V and 4 bases at J, with 6 bases between. The germline V gene encodes CDR1 SGHRS and CDR2 YFSETQ. This CDR3 is 13 amino acids long. CDR3 sequence: CASSFQGTGELFF. DNA for the CDR3: TGCGCCAGCAGCTTCCAGGGCACCGGGGAGCTGTTTTTT.

V gene TRBV11-2 combines with J gene TRBJ1-3; D gene ambiguous. Trimming shortened V by 5 bases and J by 6 bases, and 17 bases separated the two germline ends. This CDR3 is built from 15 residues. Germline V gene data show CDR1 as SGHAT and CDR2 as FQNNGV. This CDR3 is CASSLALGFENTIYF. CDR3 sequence (DNA): TGTGCCAGCAGCCTAGCCTTGGGGTTTGAAAACACCATATATTTT.

This chain joins TRBV7-2 and TRBJ2-3; no clear D. Looked up from germline, CDR1 is SGHTA and CDR2 is FQGNSA. Between the trimmed V and J ends, which lost 5 bases and 3 bases, there was a span of 21 bases. The CDR3 is 17 residues long. The CDR3 is CASSTSLTLKGTDTQYF. The CDR3 region has the DNA TGTGCCAGCAGCACCAGCCTCACACTAAAAGGGACAGATACGCAGTATTTT.

The genes are TRBV12-5 and TRBJ2-5; the D gene is possibly TRBD1 (6 bases). The CDR3 runs to 14 residues. Trimming took off 6 bases at V and 5 bases at J, with 16 bases between the two ends. Germline CDR1 and CDR2: LGHNT and FRNRAP. CDR3 in DNA: TGTGCTAGTGGCTCGGGACAACTAGGGGAGACCCAGTACTTC. Residues: CASGSGQLGETQYF.

This chain uses TRBV7-8 with TRBJ2-3, with 10 bases fitting TRBD1. With V trimmed by 5 bases and J by 2 bases, 10 bases remained unmatched. CDR3 size: 17 residues. Germline V gene lookup returns CDR1 SGHVS and CDR2 FQNEAQ. In DNA, the CDR3 is TGTGCCAGCAGCCCGCGACAGGGGGCGCTTAACACAGATACGCAGTATTTT. This encodes CASSPRQGALNTDTQYF. Full variable domain (outside the CDR3, taken from reference TRBV7-8 and TRBJ2-3): GAGVSQSPRYKVAKRGQDVALRCDPISGHVSLFWYQQALGQGPEFLTYFQNEAQLDKSGLPSDRFFAERPEGSVSTLKIQRTQQEDSAVYLCASSPRQGALNTDTQYFGPGTRLTVL.

V usage is TRBV7-2 and J usage is TRBJ2-1; D ambiguous. CDR1 is SGHTA and CDR2 is FQGNSA in the germline V gene. The length of the CDR3 is 15 residues. The V end lost 0 bases, the J end lost 8 bases, and 14 bases lay between the germline ends. The CDR3 spells CASSLAISPQDEQFF. The CDR3 DNA sequence: TGTGCCAGCAGCTTAGCGATTTCACCCCAAGATGAGCAGTTCTTC.

The V and J genes are TRBV18 and TRBJ2-7, with 9 bases lining up with TRBD1. There are 14 residues in the CDR3. Germline V lookup: CDR1 KGHSH, CDR2 LQKENI. The V and J ends lost 2 bases and 5 bases, in that order; junction bases with no gene match: 4. The CDR3 DNA reads as TGTGCCAGCTCACCAAGGACAGGGGACCACGAGCAGTACTTC. This encodes CASSPRTGDHEQYF.

The J gene is TRBJ2-3, the V gene TRBV13; D ambiguous. CDR3 length: 15 residues. V lost 0 bases and J 0 bases, leaving 7 bases between the germline ends. From germline, CDR1 is PRHDT and CDR2 FYEKMQ (reference sequence). The CDR3 nucleotides read TGTGCCAGCAGCTTAGGTGTCGGTAGCACAGATACGCAGTATTTT. Amino acid sequence: CASSLGVGSTDTQYF.

This rearrangement joins TRBV19 to TRBJ1-1; 9 bases match TRBD1. The CDR3 totals 14 residues. From germline, CDR1 is LNHDA and CDR2 SQIVND (reference sequence). After removal of 6 bases from V and 1 base from J, the junction contained 3 bases not matched to a gene. CDR3: CASREDRGNTEAFF. The CDR3 DNA is TGTGCCAGTAGGGAGGACAGGGGGAACACTGAAGCTTTCTTT. The full variable domain, rest sourced from reference TRBV19 and TRBJ1-1, is DGGITQSPKYLFRKEGQNVTLSCEQNLNHDAMYWYRQDPGQGLRLIYYSQIVNDFQKGDIAEGYSVSREKKESFPLTVTSAQKNPTAFYLCASREDRGNTEAFFGQGTRLTVV.

This rearrangement joins TRBV2 to TRBJ2-1; 13 nucleotides agree with TRBD2. With V trimmed by 6 bases and J by 3 bases, 5 bases remained unmatched. The germline V gene has CDR1 SNHLY and CDR2 FYNNEI. CDR3 size: 16 residues. This chain's CDR3 is CASSVLAGGFYNEQFF. CDR3 in DNA: TGTGCCAGCAGCGTACTAGCGGGGGGGTTCTACAATGAGCAGTTCTTC. Full variable domain (missing parts from reference TRBV2 and TRBJ2-1): EPEVTQTPSHQVTQMGQEVILRCVPISNHLYFYWYRQILGQKVEFLVSFYNNEISEKSEIFDDQFSVERPDGSNFTLKIRSTKLEDSAMYFCASSVLAGGFYNEQFFGPGTRLTVL.

The chain couples TRBV13 to TRBJ1-2; D gene unclear. The CDR3 runs 15 residues. Germline V gene lookup returns CDR1 PRHDT and CDR2 FYEKMQ (reference sequence). V was pared by 2 bases and J by 5 bases, with 15 bases between. The CDR3 sequence is CASSLRSLKAYGYTF. The CDR3 DNA is TGTGCCAGCAGCTTAAGGTCCCTCAAGGCTTATGGCTACACCTTC.

V is TRBV2 and J is TRBJ2-5; D is perhaps TRBD1 or TRBD2 (5 bases each). The CDR3 consists of 13 residues. Trimming removed 4 bases from V and 5 bases from J, with 11 bases in between. Germline V CDR1 and CDR2: SNHLY, FYNNEI. DNA of the CDR3: TGTGCCAGCAGTGCCCGACAGCGGGAGACCCAGTACTTC. Its protein product is CASSARQRETQYF.

The chain joins TRBV2 to TRBJ1-3, with TRBD1 matching over 9 bases. This CDR3 is built from 15 residues. V was clipped by 6 bases and J by 2 bases; unmatched bases: 5. Germline loops: CDR1 SNHLY, CDR2 FYNNEI. CDR3: CASRQQGATGNTIYF. The CDR3 nucleotides are TGTGCCAGCAGACAACAGGGGGCAACTGGAAACACCATATATTTT.

The chain has TRBV7-3 and TRBJ2-5, with 10 bases matching TRBD2. CDR1 is SGHTA, CDR2 FQGTGA, per germline. CDR3 length: 15 residues. The trim removed 1 base at V and 5 bases at J, leaving 4 bases unmatched. The CDR3: CASSLNSGRMETQYF. The DNA for the CDR3 is TGTGCCAGCAGCTTAAATAGCGGGAGGATGGAGACCCAGTACTTC.

The V gene is TRBV19, the J gene TRBJ2-5, with 7 bases lining up with TRBD1. V shed 10 bases and J 5 bases; nucleotides not matched to a gene: 4. The CDR3 spans 11 residues. The V gene's germline CDR1 is LNHDA and CDR2 SQIVND (reference sequence). The CDR3 nucleotides are TGTGCCACCCTGGGACAGGAGACCCAGTACTTC. This codes for CATLGQETQYF.

The chain uses TRBV5-8 and TRBJ1-1; 8 bases map to TRBD1. V lost 3 bases and J lost 4; bases outside the gene matches: 14. The CDR3 is 17 residues long. Germline CDR1 and CDR2: SGHTS and YDEGEE. This chain's CDR3 is CASSSGQGHREGTEAFF. DNA of the CDR3: TGTGCCAGCAGCTCCGGACAGGGTCACCGGGAGGGCACTGAAGCTTTCTTT.

The chain recombines TRBV7-2 with TRBJ1-5; D uncertain. This CDR3 region has 14 residues. Trimming pared 1 base from V and 1 base from J, leaving 5 bases between. Germline V lookup: CDR1 SGHTA, CDR2 FQGNSA. As DNA, the CDR3 is TGTGCCAGCAGCTTAGAGAGGAGCAATCAGCCCCAGCATTTT. It is translated as CASSLERSNQPQHF.

The chain recombines TRBV19 with TRBJ2-2; D possibly uses TRBD1 or TRBD2 (5 bases each). With 6 bases removed from V and 0 bases from J, the gap between germline ends came to 14 bases. The germline gives CDR1 LNHDA, CDR2 SQIVND (reference sequence). The CDR3 sequence is 16 residues long. CDR3 loop: CASSQGWGSNTGELFF. CDR3 sequence (DNA): TGTGCCAGTAGCCAAGGATGGGGGTCGAACACCGGGGAGCTGTTTTTT.

This sequence joins TRBV20-1 and TRBJ1-2; 7 bases agree with TRBD1. From germline, CDR1 is DFQATT and CDR2 SNEGSKA (reference sequence). CDR3 size: 11 residues. CDR3 DNA: TGCAGCGGGGGACAGCAAGGTGGCTACACCTTC. Translation gives CSGGQQGGYTF.

The chain carries TRBV7-2 and TRBJ2-3; 9 nucleotides agree with TRBD2. This CDR3 has 18 amino acids. CDR1 is SGHTA and CDR2 is FQGNSA in the germline V gene. After removal of 2 bases from V and 0 bases from J, the junction contained 9 bases not matched to a gene. In nucleotides, the CDR3 is TGTGCCAGCAGCTTATTAGCGGGGGCCATTCCTAGCACAGATACGCAGTATTTT. Translated: CASSLLAGAIPSTDTQYF.

Points on this clone: Other nucleotide sequences in the sample specify the same CDR3. This chain joins TRBV30 and TRBJ1-5; perhaps TRBD1 as D (6 bases). V dropped 0 bases and J dropped 7 bases, with 13 bases sitting between them. The germline CDR1 and CDR2 sequences are GTSNPN and SVGIG (reference sequence). This CDR3 spans 14 amino acids. The CDR3 spells CAWSVRGGGQPQHF. The CDR3, as DNA: TGTGCCTGGAGTGTACGAGGGGGGGGCCAGCCCCAGCATTTT.